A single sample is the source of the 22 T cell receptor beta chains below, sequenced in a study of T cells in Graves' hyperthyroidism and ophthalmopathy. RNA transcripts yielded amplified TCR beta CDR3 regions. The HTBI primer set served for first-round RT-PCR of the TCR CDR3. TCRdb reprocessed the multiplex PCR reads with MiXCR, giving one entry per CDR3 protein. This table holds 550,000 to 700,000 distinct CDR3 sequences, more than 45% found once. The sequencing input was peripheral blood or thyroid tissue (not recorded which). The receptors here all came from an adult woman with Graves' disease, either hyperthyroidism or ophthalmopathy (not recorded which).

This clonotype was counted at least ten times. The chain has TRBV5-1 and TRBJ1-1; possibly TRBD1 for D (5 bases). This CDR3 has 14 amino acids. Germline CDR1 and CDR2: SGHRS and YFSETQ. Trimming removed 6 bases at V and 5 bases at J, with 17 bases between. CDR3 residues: CASTSGTLITEAFF. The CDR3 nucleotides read TGCGCCAGCACCTCTGGGACCTTAATAACTGAAGCTTTCTTT.

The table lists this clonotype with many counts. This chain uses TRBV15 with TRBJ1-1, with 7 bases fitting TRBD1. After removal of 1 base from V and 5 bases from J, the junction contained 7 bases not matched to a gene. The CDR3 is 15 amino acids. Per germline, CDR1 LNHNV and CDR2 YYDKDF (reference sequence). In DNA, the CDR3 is TGTGCCACCAGCAGAGTTACCGACAGGGCTACTGAAGCTTTCTTT. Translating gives CATSRVTDRATEAFF.

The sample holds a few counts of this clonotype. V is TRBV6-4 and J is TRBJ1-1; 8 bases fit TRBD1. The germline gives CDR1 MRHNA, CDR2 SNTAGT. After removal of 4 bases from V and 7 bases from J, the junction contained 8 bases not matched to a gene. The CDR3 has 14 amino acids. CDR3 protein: CASSGLGQGGEAFF. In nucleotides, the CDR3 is TGTGCCAGCAGTGGACTCGGACAGGGCGGTGAAGCTTTCTTT.

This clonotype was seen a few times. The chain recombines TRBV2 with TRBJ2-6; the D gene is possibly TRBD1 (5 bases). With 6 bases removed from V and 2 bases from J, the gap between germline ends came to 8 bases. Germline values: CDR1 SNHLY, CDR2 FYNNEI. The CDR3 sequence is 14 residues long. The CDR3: CASRGLAGANVLTF. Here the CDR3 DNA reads TGTGCCAGCAGGGGGCTTGCTGGGGCCAACGTCCTGACTTTC.

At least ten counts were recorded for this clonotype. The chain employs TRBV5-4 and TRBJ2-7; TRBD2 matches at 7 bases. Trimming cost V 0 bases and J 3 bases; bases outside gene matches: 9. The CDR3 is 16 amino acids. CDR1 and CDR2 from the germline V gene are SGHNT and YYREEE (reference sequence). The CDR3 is CASSLAAGRGSYEQYF. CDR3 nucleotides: TGTGCCAGCAGCTTGGCCGCCGGGCGGGGGAGCTACGAGCAGTACTTC.

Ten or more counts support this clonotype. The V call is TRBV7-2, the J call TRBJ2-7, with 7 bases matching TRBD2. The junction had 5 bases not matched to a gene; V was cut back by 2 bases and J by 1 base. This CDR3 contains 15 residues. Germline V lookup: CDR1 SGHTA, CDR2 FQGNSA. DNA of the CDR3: TGTGCCAGCAGCTTATCGACTAGCTGGTCCTACGAGCAGTACTTC. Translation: CASSLSTSWSYEQYF.

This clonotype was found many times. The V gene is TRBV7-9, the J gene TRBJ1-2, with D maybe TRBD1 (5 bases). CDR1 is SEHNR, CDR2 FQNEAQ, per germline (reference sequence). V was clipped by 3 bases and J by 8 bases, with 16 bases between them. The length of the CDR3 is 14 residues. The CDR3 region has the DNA TGTGCCAGCAGCTTTCGCCGGGGCCTCGGGGGCTACACCTTC. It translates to CASSFRRGLGGYTF.

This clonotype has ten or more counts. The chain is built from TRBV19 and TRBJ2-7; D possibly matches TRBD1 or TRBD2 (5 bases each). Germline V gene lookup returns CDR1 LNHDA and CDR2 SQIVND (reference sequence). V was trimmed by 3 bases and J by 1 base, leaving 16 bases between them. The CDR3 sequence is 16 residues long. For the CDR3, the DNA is TGTGCCAGTAGTATGAGAGGGCTGGGGCTTTCCTACGAGCAGTACTTC. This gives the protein CASSMRGLGLSYEQYF.

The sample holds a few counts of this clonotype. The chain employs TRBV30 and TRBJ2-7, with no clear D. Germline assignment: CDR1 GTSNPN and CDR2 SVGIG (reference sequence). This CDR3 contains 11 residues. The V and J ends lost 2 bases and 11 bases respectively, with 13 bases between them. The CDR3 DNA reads TGTGCCTGGAGTACGGATGTGCTGGAGTACTTC. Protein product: CAWSTDVLEYF.

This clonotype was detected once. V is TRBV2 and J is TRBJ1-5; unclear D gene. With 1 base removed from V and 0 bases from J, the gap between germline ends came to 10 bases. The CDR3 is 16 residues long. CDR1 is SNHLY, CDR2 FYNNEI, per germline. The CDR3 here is CASSEDGPYSNQPQHF. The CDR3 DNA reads TGTGCCAGCAGTGAAGACGGACCTTATAGCAATCAGCCCCAGCATTTT.

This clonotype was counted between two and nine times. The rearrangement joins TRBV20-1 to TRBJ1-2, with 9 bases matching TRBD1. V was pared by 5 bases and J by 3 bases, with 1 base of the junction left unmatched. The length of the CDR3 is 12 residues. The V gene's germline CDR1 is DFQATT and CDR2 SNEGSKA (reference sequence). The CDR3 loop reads CSAGDRDYGYTF. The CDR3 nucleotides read TGCAGTGCTGGGGACAGGGACTATGGCTACACCTTC.

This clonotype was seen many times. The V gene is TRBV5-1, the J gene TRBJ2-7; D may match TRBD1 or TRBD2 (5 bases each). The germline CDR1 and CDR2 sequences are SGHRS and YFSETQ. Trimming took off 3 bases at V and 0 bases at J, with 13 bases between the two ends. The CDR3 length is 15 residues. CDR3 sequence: CASSSRDGGSYEQYF. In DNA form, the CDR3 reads TGCGCCAGCAGCTCACGGGACGGAGGCTCCTACGAGCAGTACTTC.

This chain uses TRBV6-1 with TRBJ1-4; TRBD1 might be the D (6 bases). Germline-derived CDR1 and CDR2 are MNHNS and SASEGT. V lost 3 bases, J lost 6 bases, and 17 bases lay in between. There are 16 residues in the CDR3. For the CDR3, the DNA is TGTGCCAGCAGTGAGGGGCGCGGGGGCGAGGATGAAAAACTGTTTTTT. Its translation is CASSEGRGGEDEKLFF.

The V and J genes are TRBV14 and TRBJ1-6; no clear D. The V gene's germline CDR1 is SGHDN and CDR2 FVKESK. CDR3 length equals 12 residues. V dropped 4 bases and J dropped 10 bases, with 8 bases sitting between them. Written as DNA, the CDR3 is TGTGCCAGCAGCCGTTCTTCCTCACCCCTCCACTTT. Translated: CASSRSSSPLHF.

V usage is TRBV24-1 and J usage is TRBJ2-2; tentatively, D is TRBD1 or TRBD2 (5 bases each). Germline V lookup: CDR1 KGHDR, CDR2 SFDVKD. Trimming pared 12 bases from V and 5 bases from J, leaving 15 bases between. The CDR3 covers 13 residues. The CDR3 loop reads CASDGAWTGELFF. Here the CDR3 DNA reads TGTGCCTCCGACGGGGCATGGACCGGGGAGCTGTTTTTT.

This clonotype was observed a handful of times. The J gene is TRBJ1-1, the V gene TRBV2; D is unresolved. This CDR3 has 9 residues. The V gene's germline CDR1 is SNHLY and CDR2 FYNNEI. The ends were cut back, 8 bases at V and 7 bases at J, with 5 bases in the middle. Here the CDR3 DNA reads TGTGCCAGCGGAATTGAAGCTTTCTTT. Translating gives CASGIEAFF. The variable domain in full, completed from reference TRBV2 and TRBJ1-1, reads EPEVTQTPSHQVTQMGQEVILRCVPISNHLYFYWYRQILGQKVEFLVSFYNNEISEKSEIFDDQFSVERPDGSNFTLKIRSTKLEDSAMYFCASGIEAFFGQGTRLTVV.

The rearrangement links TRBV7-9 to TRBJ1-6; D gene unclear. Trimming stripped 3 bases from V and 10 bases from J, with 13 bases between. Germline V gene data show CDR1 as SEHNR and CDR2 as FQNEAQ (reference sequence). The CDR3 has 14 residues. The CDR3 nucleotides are TGTGCCAGCAGCTTCGTAGCGGGAAGCTCACCCCTCCACTTT. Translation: CASSFVAGSSPLHF.

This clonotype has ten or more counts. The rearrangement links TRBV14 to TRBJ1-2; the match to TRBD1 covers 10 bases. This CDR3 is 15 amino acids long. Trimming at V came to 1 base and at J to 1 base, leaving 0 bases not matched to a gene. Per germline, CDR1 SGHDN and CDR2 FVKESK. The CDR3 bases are TGTGCCAGCAGCCAAGGGACAGGGGGTAACTATGGCTACACCTTC. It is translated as CASSQGTGGNYGYTF.

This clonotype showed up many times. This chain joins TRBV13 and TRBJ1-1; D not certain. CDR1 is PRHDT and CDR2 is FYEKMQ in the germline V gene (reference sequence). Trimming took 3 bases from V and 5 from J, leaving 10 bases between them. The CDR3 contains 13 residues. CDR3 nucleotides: TGTGCCAGCAGCTTTAACCCGGGAACTGAAGCTTTCTTT. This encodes CASSFNPGTEAFF.

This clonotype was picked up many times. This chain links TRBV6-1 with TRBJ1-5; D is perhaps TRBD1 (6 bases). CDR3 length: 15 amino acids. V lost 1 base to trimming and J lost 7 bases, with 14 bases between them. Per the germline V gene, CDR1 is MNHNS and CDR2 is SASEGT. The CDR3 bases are TGTGCCAGCAGTGAAGTGGGGGCAATCGGGCAGCCCCAGCATTTT. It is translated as CASSEVGAIGQPQHF.

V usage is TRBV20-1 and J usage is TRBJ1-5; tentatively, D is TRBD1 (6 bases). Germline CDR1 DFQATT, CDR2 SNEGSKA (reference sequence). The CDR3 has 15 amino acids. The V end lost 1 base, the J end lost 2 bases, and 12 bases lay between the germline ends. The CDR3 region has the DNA TGCAGTGCTAGAGTCTCGGCAGGGGGCAATCAGCCCCAGCATTTT. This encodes CSARVSAGGNQPQHF.

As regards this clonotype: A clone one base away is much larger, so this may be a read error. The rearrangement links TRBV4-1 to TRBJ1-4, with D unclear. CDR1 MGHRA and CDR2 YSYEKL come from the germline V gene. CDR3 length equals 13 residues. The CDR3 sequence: CASSQVVKEKLLF. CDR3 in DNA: TGCGCCAGCAGCCAAGTCGTGAAGGAAAAACTGCTTTTT.